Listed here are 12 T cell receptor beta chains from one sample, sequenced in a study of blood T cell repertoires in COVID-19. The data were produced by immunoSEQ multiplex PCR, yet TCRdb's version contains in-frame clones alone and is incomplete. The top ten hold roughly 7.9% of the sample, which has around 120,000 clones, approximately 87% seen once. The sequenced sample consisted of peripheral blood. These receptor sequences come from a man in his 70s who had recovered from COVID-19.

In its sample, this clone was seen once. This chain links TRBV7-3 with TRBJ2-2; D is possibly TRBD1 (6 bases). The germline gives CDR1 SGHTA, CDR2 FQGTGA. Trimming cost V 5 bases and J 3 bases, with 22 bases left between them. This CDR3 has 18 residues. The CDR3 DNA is TGTGCCAGCAGCCCCGTAGGGAACAGGGATTGGGACACCGGGGAGCTGTTTTTT. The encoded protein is CASSPVGNRDWDTGELFF.

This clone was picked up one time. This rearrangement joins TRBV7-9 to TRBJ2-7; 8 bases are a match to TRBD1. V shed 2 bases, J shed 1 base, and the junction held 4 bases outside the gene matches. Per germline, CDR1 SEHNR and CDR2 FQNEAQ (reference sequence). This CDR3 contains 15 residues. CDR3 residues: CASSLSGDRSYEQYF. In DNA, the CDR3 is TGTGCCAGCAGCTTATCGGGGGACAGGTCCTACGAGCAGTACTTC.

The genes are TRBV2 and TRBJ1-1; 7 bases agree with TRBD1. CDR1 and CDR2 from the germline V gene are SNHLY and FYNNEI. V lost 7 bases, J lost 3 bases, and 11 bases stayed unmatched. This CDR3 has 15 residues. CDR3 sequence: CASTALQGYDTEAFF. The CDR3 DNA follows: TGTGCCAGCACCGCCCTACAGGGGTATGACACTGAAGCTTTCTTT.

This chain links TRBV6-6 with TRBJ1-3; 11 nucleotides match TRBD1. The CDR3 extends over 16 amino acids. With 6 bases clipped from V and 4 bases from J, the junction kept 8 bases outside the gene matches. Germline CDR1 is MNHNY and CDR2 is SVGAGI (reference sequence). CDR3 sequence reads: CASRNTGTGGGNTIYF. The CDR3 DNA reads TGTGCCAGCAGAAACACCGGGACAGGGGGAGGAAACACCATATATTTT.

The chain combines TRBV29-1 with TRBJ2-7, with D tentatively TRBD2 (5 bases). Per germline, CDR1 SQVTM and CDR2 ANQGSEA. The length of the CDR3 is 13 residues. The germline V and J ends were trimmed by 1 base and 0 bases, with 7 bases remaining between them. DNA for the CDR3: TGCAGCGTTGAAGTGGGGAGCTCCTACGAGCAGTACTTC. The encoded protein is CSVEVGSSYEQYF.

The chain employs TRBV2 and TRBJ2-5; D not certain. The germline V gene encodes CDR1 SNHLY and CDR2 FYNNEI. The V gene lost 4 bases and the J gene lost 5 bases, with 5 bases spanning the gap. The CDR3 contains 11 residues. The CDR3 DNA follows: TGTGCCAGCAGTGTCTCGGAGACCCAGTACTTC. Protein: CASSVSETQYF.

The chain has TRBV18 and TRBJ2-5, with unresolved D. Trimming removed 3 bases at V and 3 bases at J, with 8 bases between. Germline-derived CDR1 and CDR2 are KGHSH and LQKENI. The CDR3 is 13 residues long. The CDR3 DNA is TGTGCCAGCTCACCCGATATAGAAGAGACCCAGTACTTC. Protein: CASSPDIEETQYF. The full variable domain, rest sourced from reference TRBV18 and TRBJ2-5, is NAGVMQNPRHLVRRRGQEARLRCSPMKGHSHVYWYRQLPEEGLKFMVYLQKENIIDESGMPKERFSAEFPKEGPSILRIQQVVRGDSAAYFCASSPDIEETQYFGPGTRLLVL.

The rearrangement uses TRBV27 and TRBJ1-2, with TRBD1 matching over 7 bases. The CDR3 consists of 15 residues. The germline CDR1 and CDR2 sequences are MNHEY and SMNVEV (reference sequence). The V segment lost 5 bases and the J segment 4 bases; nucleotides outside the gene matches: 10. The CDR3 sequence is CASSRMGQTSYGYTF. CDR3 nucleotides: TGTGCCAGCAGTCGGATGGGACAGACTTCCTATGGCTACACCTTC.

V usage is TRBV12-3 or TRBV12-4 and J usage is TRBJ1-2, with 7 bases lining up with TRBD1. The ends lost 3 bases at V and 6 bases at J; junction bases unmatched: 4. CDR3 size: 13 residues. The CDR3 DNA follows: TGTGCCAGCAGTTTCGACAGGGTTGATGGCTACACCTTC. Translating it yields CASSFDRVDGYTF.

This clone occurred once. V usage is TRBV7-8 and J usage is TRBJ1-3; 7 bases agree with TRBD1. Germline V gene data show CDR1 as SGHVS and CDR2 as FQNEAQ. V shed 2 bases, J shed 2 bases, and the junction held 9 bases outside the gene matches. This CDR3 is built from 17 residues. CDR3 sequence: CASSLPDRKYAGNTIYF. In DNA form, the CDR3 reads TGTGCCAGCAGCTTACCGGACAGGAAGTACGCTGGAAACACCATATATTTT. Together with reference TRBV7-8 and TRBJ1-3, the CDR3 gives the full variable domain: GAGVSQSPRYKVAKRGQDVALRCDPISGHVSLFWYQQALGQGPEFLTYFQNEAQLDKSGLPSDRFFAERPEGSVSTLKIQRTQQEDSAVYLCASSLPDRKYAGNTIYFGEGSWLTVV.

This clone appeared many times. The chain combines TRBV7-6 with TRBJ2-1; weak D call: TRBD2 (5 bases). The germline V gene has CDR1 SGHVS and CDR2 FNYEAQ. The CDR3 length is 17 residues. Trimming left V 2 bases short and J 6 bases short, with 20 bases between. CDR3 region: CASSLISAAEATNEQFF. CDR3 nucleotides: TGTGCCAGCAGCTTAATCTCAGCAGCGGAGGCCACCAATGAGCAGTTCTTC. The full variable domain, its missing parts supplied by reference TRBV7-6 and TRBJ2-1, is GAGVSQSPRYKVTKRGQDVALRCDPISGHVSLYWYRQALGQGPEFLTYFNYEAQQDKSGLPNDRFSAERPEGSISTLTIQRTEQRDSAMYRCASSLISAAEATNEQFFGPGTRLTVL.

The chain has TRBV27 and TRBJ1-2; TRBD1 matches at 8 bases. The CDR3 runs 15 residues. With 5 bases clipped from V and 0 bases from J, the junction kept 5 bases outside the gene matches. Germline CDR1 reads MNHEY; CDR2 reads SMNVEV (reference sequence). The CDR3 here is CASSPRGPANYGYTF. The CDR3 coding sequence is TGTGCCAGCAGTCCCAGGGGGCCCGCTAACTATGGCTACACCTTC.